The sequence of this T cell receptor (beta chain) was determined in a study of control samples from healthy donors and cancer patients. This clone appeared a single time. Sequencing was performed with immunoSEQ multiplex PCR; in TCRdb, only in-frame clones are kept and a portion is missing. Among over 100,000 clones listed, roughly 89% were seen once. The V end lost 4 bases, the J end lost 6 bases, and 21 bases lay between the germline ends. Per the germline V gene, CDR1 is SEHNR and CDR2 is FQNEAQ (reference sequence). CDR3 length: 16 residues. This clonotype originated in a man younger than 35 in good health. The chain combines TRBV7-9 with TRBJ1-2; D call uncertain. Input material: blood. The CDR3 nucleotides are TGTGCCAGCAGCTCGAAGGGCTCCCTGGCAGGCGATGGCTACACCTTC. Amino acids: CASSSKGSLAGDGYTF. Supplemented by reference TRBV7-9 and TRBJ1-2, the full variable domain reads DTGVSQNPRHKITKRGQNVTFRCDPISEHNRLYWYRQTLGQGPEFLTYFQNEAQLEKSRLLSDRFSAERPKGSFSTLEIQRTEQGDSAMYLCASSSKGSLAGDGYTFGSGTRLTVV.